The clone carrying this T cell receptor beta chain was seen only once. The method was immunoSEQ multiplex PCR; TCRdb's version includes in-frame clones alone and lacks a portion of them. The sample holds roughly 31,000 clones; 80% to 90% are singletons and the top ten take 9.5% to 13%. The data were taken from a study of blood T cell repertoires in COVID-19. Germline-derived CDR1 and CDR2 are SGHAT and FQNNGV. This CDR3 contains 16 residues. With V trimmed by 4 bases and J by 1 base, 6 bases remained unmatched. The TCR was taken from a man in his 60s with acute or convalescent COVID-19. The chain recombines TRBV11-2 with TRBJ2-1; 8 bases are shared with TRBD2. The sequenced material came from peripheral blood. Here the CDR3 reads CASSSKTSVSYNEQFF. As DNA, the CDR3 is TGTGCCAGCAGCTCGAAGACTAGCGTTTCCTACAATGAGCAGTTCTTC.